A selection of T cell receptor beta chains follows, all from one sample in a study of technical replicates of blood from a handful of donors. Here immunoSEQ multiplex PCR was the method, and the copy in TCRdb shows in-frame clones only, minus some. The profile shows 70,000 or so clones, about 92% of them singletons. The sample comprised T cells isolated from PBMCs. Receptor source: a human donor in good health. The CDR3 runs from the conserved cysteine through the conserved F or W. The D gene is left open where the match is weak. Clone size is shown for a subset of rows, as once, few, many or a class of expanded clone.

cdr3_aa cdr3_nt clone_size d_call j_call v_call
CASSDEVGTYEQYF TGTGCCAGCAGTGATGAGGTCGGGACTTACGAGCAGTACTTC - - TRBJ2-7 TRBV6-1
CASSYRDSYEQYF TGTGCCAGCAGCTACCGGGACAGCTACGAGCAGTACTTC - TRBD1 TRBJ2-7 TRBV6-1
CASSLTISGEQYF TGCGCCAGCAGCCTAACGATAAGCGGGGAGCAGTACTTC - - TRBJ2-7 TRBV4-3
CAFSYIDRVNQPQHF TGTGCCTTCTCATATATTGACAGGGTAAATCAGCCCCAGCATTTT few TRBD1 TRBJ1-5 TRBV30
CASSPGHHNYGYTF TGTGCCAGCAGCCCGGGACATCATAACTATGGCTACACCTTC - - TRBJ1-2 TRBV11-2
CASSQVPMNTEAFF TGCGCCAGCAGCCAAGTTCCCATGAACACTGAAGCTTTCTTT - - TRBJ1-1 TRBV4-1
CASSPNRETFHYEQYF TGTGCCAGTAGTCCCAACCGGGAGACTTTCCACTACGAGCAGTACTTC - - TRBJ2-7 TRBV19
CAWSRRTVNQPQHF TGTGCCTGGAGTCGAAGGACAGTTAATCAGCCCCAGCATTTT few - TRBJ1-5 TRBV30
CASSEPGTGKNTIYF TGTGCCAGCAGTGAACCCGGGACAGGGAAAAACACCATATATTTT - TRBD1 TRBJ1-3 TRBV6-1
CAWSGAGEVYEQYF TGTGCCTGGAGTGGAGCGGGAGAGGTCTACGAGCAGTACTTC - TRBD2 TRBJ2-7 TRBV30
CASSSGQGIHEQFF TGTGCCAGCAGTTCGGGACAGGGGATTCATGAGCAGTTCTTC - TRBD1 TRBJ2-1 TRBV27
CASSYFEDLEAFF TGTGCCAGCAGTTACTTTGAGGATCTTGAAGCTTTCTTT once - TRBJ1-1 TRBV6-5
CACGTDGNTIYF TGTGCCTGCGGGACAGATGGAAACACCATATATTTT once TRBD1 TRBJ1-3 TRBV5-4
CASSVSGQAYEQYF TGTGCCAGCAGCGTATCGGGACAGGCCTACGAGCAGTACTTC - TRBD1 TRBJ2-7 TRBV5-5
CASSSFRDRVKYGYTF TGTGCCAGCAGCTCGTTCCGGGACAGGGTAAAATATGGCTACACCTTC - TRBD1 TRBJ1-2 TRBV7-9
CASSLGGTAETQYF TGTGCCAGCAGCTTAGGAGGGACAGCGGAGACCCAGTACTTC - TRBD1 TRBJ2-5 TRBV11-1
CSLLAGGKADTQYF TGCAGCCTTCTAGCGGGAGGGAAGGCAGATACGCAGTATTTT - TRBD2 TRBJ2-3 TRBV29-1
CAWALMAGGSNEQFF TGTGCCTGGGCTTTAATGGCGGGAGGATCCAATGAGCAGTTCTTC - TRBD2 TRBJ2-1 TRBV30
CASSESGGGTIEAFF TGTGCCAGCAGTGAATCGGGAGGAGGGACAATAGAAGCTTTCTTT - - TRBJ1-1 TRBV25-1
CASSSGTSGATTQYF TGTGCCAGCAGTTCCGGGACTAGCGGGGCCACCACCCAGTACTTC - TRBD2 TRBJ2-5 TRBV6-6
CASSVINDQPQHF TGTGCCAGCAGTGTAATAAATGATCAGCCCCAGCATTTT - - TRBJ1-5 TRBV2
CASIQNRGYGELFF TGTGCCAGTATACAGAACAGGGGATACGGGGAGCTGTTTTTT - TRBD1 TRBJ2-2 TRBV19
CASRVGREAVLNEQFF TGTGCCAGTCGTGTTGGGCGGGAGGCAGTCCTCAATGAGCAGTTCTTC - TRBD2 TRBJ2-1 TRBV19
CSAGVGIYEQYF TGCAGCGCCGGGGTGGGGATCTACGAGCAGTACTTC - - TRBJ2-7 TRBV29-1
CASSLVSGINEQYF TGTGCCAGCAGCTTGGTTAGCGGGATAAACGAGCAGTACTTC - TRBD2 TRBJ2-7 TRBV5-6
CASSFIGTEQETQYF TGTGCCAGCAGTTTTATCGGGACAGAACAAGAGACCCAGTACTTC once TRBD1 TRBJ2-5 TRBV6-5
CASSLASGSLYEQYF TGTGCCAGCAGCCTAGCTAGTGGATCCCTCTACGAGCAGTACTTC - - TRBJ2-7 TRBV11-2
CSVELQRTYEQYF TGCAGCGTTGAATTACAGCGGACCTACGAGCAGTACTTC once - TRBJ2-7 TRBV29-1
CASSLVQETQYF TGTGCCAGCAGCCTAGTCCAAGAGACCCAGTACTTC - - TRBJ2-5 TRBV5-6
CASSLPGGLNAEAFF TGTGCCAGCAGTTTACCGGGTGGATTGAATGCTGAAGCTTTCTTT - - TRBJ1-1 TRBV28
CASRDRALTSGGNEQFF TGTGCCAGCAGAGATAGGGCCCTGACTAGCGGGGGGAATGAGCAGTTCTTC - TRBD2 TRBJ2-1 TRBV11-2
CASSPLAGVSYEQYF TGCGCCAGCAGCCCTCTAGCGGGAGTGTCCTACGAGCAGTACTTC - TRBD2 TRBJ2-7 TRBV4-1
CASSPSAGVYEQYF TGTGCCAGCAGCCCATCCGCGGGAGTCTACGAGCAGTACTTC - TRBD2 TRBJ2-7 TRBV7-6
CASSQERLAGGHEQYF TGCGCCAGCAGCCAAGAACGACTAGCGGGAGGCCACGAGCAGTACTTC - TRBD2 TRBJ2-7 TRBV4-1